The 6 T cell receptor beta chains in this list originate from one sample, sequenced in a study of blood T cell repertoires in COVID-19. Sequencing used immunoSEQ multiplex PCR; TCRdb keeps in-frame clones, though not all of them. The sample lists 300,000 to 350,000 clones; roughly 90% were seen once. The material sequenced was PBMCs or T cells enriched from blood (not recorded which). These receptor sequences come from a woman in her 30s who had recovered from COVID-19.

V usage is TRBV5-1 and J usage is TRBJ1-6, with 8 positions matching TRBD1. The trim removed 2 bases at V and 7 bases at J, leaving 5 bases unmatched. The CDR3 covers 15 residues. Germline CDR1 reads SGHRS; CDR2 reads YFSETQ. The CDR3 DNA reads TGCGCCAGCAGCTTACGGACAGGGCACAATTCACCCCTCCACTTT. Protein product: CASSLRTGHNSPLHF.

The chain couples TRBV27 to TRBJ1-3; perhaps TRBD1 as D (6 bases). This CDR3 region has 15 residues. Germline V gene data show CDR1 as MNHEY and CDR2 as SMNVEV (reference sequence). With 5 bases removed from V and 0 bases from J, the gap between germline ends came to 11 bases. The CDR3 DNA is TGTGCCAGCAGTCCGCGGACAGACTCTGGAAACACCATATATTTT. This codes for CASSPRTDSGNTIYF.

The V and J genes are TRBV10-3 and TRBJ2-7; 8 positions agree with TRBD1. The CDR3 spans 12 residues. Germline CDR1 is ENHRY and CDR2 is SYGVKD. J lost 5 bases, V lost 6 bases, and 3 bases had no gene match. CDR3 sequence: CAIRLTGDEQYF. In DNA, the CDR3 is TGTGCCATCAGACTGACAGGGGACGAGCAGTACTTC.

The gene calls are TRBV7-9 and TRBJ2-7; TRBD1 matches 11 bases. Losses at the gene ends were 5 bases for V and 5 bases for J; bases not matched to a gene: 8. This CDR3 region has 15 residues. The germline V gene has CDR1 SEHNR and CDR2 FQNEAQ (reference sequence). CDR3 DNA sequence: TGTGCCAGCAGCCCCCAGGACAGGGGGCAGGACGAGCAGTACTTC. This gives the protein CASSPQDRGQDEQYF. Filled out from reference TRBV7-9 and TRBJ2-7, the complete variable domain reads DTGVSQNPRHKITKRGQNVTFRCDPISEHNRLYWYRQTLGQGPEFLTYFQNEAQLEKSRLLSDRFSAERPKGSFSTLEIQRTEQGDSAMYLCASSPQDRGQDEQYFGPGTRLTVT.

The rearrangement uses TRBV19 and TRBJ2-3; a weak D match, TRBD2 (6 bases). In germline, CDR1 is LNHDA, CDR2 SQIVND (reference sequence). The CDR3 runs 14 residues. Trimming stripped 5 bases from V and 0 bases from J, with 9 bases between. DNA for the CDR3: TGTGCCAGTAGTTTGGCGGGAAGCACAGATACGCAGTATTTT. Translated: CASSLAGSTDTQYF.

This chain uses TRBV6-2 or TRBV6-3 with TRBJ2-1, with TRBD1 as a possible D gene (6 bases). V lost 2 bases and J lost 2, with 10 bases in between. This CDR3 region has 15 residues. Per germline, CDR1 MNHEY and CDR2 SVGEGT. The CDR3 sequence is CASSYLGATYNEQFF. In DNA form, the CDR3 reads TGTGCCAGCAGTTACCTGGGGGCTACCTACAATGAGCAGTTCTTC.